This TCR beta chain was identified during a study of cytomegalovirus exposure and HLA in healthy donors. The PCR was carried out with 60 Vbeta primers and 13 Jbeta primers. Only in-frame clones appear in the TCRdb table, and some are missing; sequencing was by immunoSEQ multiplex PCR. The repertoire consists of some 130,000 clones, with approximately 61% occurring once and the leading ten covering about 1.5%. This clone was recorded only once. The antigen is undetermined. Study-wide results and caveats: Earlier analysis yielded a pattern in which most TCR beta V segments were productive about 87% or about 30% of the time.

Material for sequencing was PBMCs. The sequence derives from a man aged 30 to 39 in good health and CMV-seropositive.

For the CDR3, the DNA is TGCGCCAGCAGCTTGGGGCTAGCGGGAGTTTTCTCCTACGAGCAGTACTTC. Amino acids: CASSLGLAGVFSYEQYF. V usage is TRBV5-1 and J usage is TRBJ2-7; 10 nucleotides align to TRBD2. J was trimmed by 0 bases and V by 0 bases; bases with no gene match: 6. The germline CDR1 and CDR2 sequences are SGHRS and YFSETQ. CDR3 length equals 17 residues.